This T cell receptor beta chain was captured by sequencing in a study of shared clonotypes between healthy human individuals. After removal of 6 bases from V and 3 bases from J, the junction contained 10 bases not matched to a gene. CDR1 LNHDA and CDR2 SQIVND come from the germline V gene (reference sequence). This CDR3 comprises 15 residues. Produced via immunoSEQ multiplex PCR; TCRdb's table is partial and in-frame only. The sample has over 1.5 million clones; 95% to 99% are singletons. What was sequenced was naive CD4+ T cells sorted from blood. Subset of the sample: CD45RA+ positively selected. The chain uses TRBV19 and TRBJ2-5; TRBD1 aligns across 7 bases. This clonotype was sampled from a man aged 25-45 years in good health. CDR3 protein: CASSASGQSEETQYF. In DNA form, the CDR3 reads TGTGCCAGTAGCGCCTCGGGACAGTCCGAAGAGACCCAGTACTTC.